This T cell receptor beta chain was sequenced for a study of blood T cell repertoires in COVID-19. Study background: For recovered donors of Cohort 3, there were two negative PCRs, clearance, or symptom resolution. PBMCs, B-cell-depleted T cells, or T cells provided the cDNA or gDNA that made up the material.

CDR1 LGHDT and CDR2 YNNKEL come from the germline V gene (reference sequence). This CDR3 contains 15 residues. Losses at the gene ends were 0 bases for V and 2 bases for J; bases not matched to a gene: 1. The method was immunoSEQ multiplex PCR; TCRdb's version includes in-frame clones alone and lacks a portion of them. The table has roughly 230,000 clones, around 87% seen once. The chain uses TRBV3-1 (or the pseudogene TRBV3-2) and TRBJ2-3; TRBD1 matches at 8 bases. The sequence was obtained from a man aged 25 to 45 in a cohort exposed to, infected with or recovered from COVID-19 (not recorded which). The sample consisted of PBMCs or T cells enriched from blood (not recorded which). This CDR3 reads CASSQEQGVTDTQYF. The DNA for the CDR3 is TGTGCCAGCAGCCAAGAACAGGGGGTCACAGATACGCAGTATTTT.